This T cell receptor (beta chain) was obtained from a study of monozygotic twins with inflammatory bowel disease. CDR3 length equals 15 residues. Germline loops: CDR1 LGHNT, CDR2 FRNRAP. With no T cell sorting beforehand, total RNA was isolated from whole blood. With eight separate reactions per sample, the authors made cDNA. Following a re-call of the 5' RACE reads, TCRdb has one entry per CDR3 protein and lacks DNA. Here the sample table reports hundreds of thousands of distinct CDR3 sequences. The receptor comes from a human donor with ulcerative colitis or Crohn's disease, or a healthy co-twin of an affected twin (not recorded which). Specimen: blood. This chain uses TRBV12-5 with TRBJ2-7; no DNA is available, so the TRBD1 call from TCRdb remains unchecked. The CDR3 loop is CASGLGQGGSYEQYF. The whole variable domain, remainder taken from reference TRBV12-5 and TRBJ2-7, is DARVTQTPRHKVTEMGQEVTMRCQPILGHNTVFWYRQTMMQGLELLAYFRNRAPLDDSGMPKDRFSAEMPDATLATLKIQPSEPRDSAVYFCASGLGQGGSYEQYFGPGTRLTVT.